The clone carrying this TCR beta chain occurred a few times. As yet, its antigen is unknown. The data derive from a study of response to subunit inactivated influenza vaccine. Broader study findings: Only a handful of new T cells, the authors suggested, are recruited with each seasonal influenza vaccination.

TCRdb ran MiXCR on the RT-PCR reads and lists one entry per CDR3 protein. There are almost 600,000 distinct CDR3 sequences in the sample; around 15% occur only once, and around 10% lies in the top ten. The sequence was collected from a man in his fifties or sixties who received an inactivated influenza vaccine. The sequences come from PBMCs from blood, collected 11 to 12 days after vaccination.

CDR3 DNA: TGTGCCAGCAGCTTAAGACCACGGGGAGATACGCAGTATTTT. Protein product: CASSLRPRGDTQYF. The chain has TRBV7-3 and TRBJ2-3; D might be TRBD2 (5 bases). Germline CDR1 reads SGHTA; CDR2 reads FQGTGA. Trimming removed 1 base from V and 5 bases from J, with 10 bases in between. CDR3 size: 14 residues.